A selection of T cell receptor beta chains follows, all from one sample in a study of identical twins. A single record per CDR3 protein comes from TCRdb applying MiXCR to the 5' RACE reads. The sample includes fewer than 250,000 distinct CDR3 sequences, 5.5% to 8% seen only once; the top ten take under 4%. These data also featured in a second study, about yellow fever vaccine responses in identical twins.

Sequenced input: memory (CD45RO+) T cells sorted from blood. All receptors come from a woman between 18 and 30 years old in good health. Each CDR3 is given with its conserved first and last residue. A D gene is named only where the DNA matches it firmly. Only part of the rows carry a size: once, few, many, or a class if the clone is expanded.

clone_size: few; d_call: TRBD2; v_call: TRBV7-9; j_call: TRBJ2-7; cdr3_aa: CASSPTSGVTYEQYF; cdr3_nt: TGTGCCAGCAGCCCAACTAGCGGGGTAACCTACGAGCAGTACTTC
clone_size: many; d_call: .; v_call: TRBV5-1; j_call: TRBJ1-2; cdr3_aa: CASSFARDYGYTF; cdr3_nt: TGCGCCAGCAGCTTTGCGCGGGACTATGGCTACACCTTC
clone_size: .; d_call: TRBD2; v_call: TRBV7-7; j_call: TRBJ2-3; cdr3_aa: CASSMGGNSGEWGTDTQYF; cdr3_nt: TGTGCCAGCAGCATGGGGGGGAATAGCGGAGAGTGGGGCACAGATACGCAGTATTTT
clone_size: .; d_call: TRBD2; v_call: TRBV5-1; j_call: TRBJ2-3; cdr3_aa: CASSSGRGSTDTQYF; cdr3_nt: TGCGCCAGCAGCTCCGGGCGGGGGAGCACAGATACGCAGTATTTT
clone_size: many; d_call: .; v_call: TRBV14; j_call: TRBJ2-3; cdr3_aa: CASSSRVTQYF; cdr3_nt: TGTGCCAGCAGTTCAAGAGTTACGCAGTATTTT
clone_size: few; d_call: TRBD1; v_call: TRBV10-3; j_call: TRBJ2-3; cdr3_aa: CAIGDRGSTDTQYF; cdr3_nt: TGTGCCATCGGAGACAGGGGAAGCACAGATACGCAGTATTTT
clone_size: .; d_call: TRBD1; v_call: TRBV7-6; j_call: TRBJ1-6; cdr3_aa: CASSYTGTANSPLHF; cdr3_nt: TGTGCCAGCAGCTACACCGGGACAGCAAATTCACCCCTCCACTTT
clone_size: many; d_call: TRBD1; v_call: TRBV28; j_call: TRBJ1-4; cdr3_aa: CASIARQGGEKLFF; cdr3_nt: TGTGCCAGCATAGCACGACAGGGGGGGGAAAAACTGTTTTTT
clone_size: .; d_call: TRBD2; v_call: TRBV5-1; j_call: TRBJ2-5; cdr3_aa: CASSSTGGQLETQYF; cdr3_nt: TGCGCCAGCAGCTCCACGGGAGGCCAGCTAGAGACCCAGTACTTC
clone_size: few; d_call: .; v_call: TRBV15; j_call: TRBJ1-1; cdr3_aa: CATSRGDTRWAFF; cdr3_nt: TGTGCCACCAGCAGAGGGGACACCAGGTGGGCTTTCTTT
clone_size: few; d_call: .; v_call: TRBV10-3; j_call: TRBJ2-7; cdr3_aa: CAGRPGPEIYEQYF; cdr3_nt: TGTGCCGGACGCCCCGGGCCCGAAATCTACGAGCAGTACTTC
clone_size: many; d_call: .; v_call: TRBV7-9; j_call: TRBJ1-4; cdr3_aa: CASSSHGESELFF; cdr3_nt: TGTGCCAGCAGCTCCCACGGGGAGTCGGAACTGTTTTTT
clone_size: many; d_call: .; v_call: TRBV7-2; j_call: TRBJ1-4; cdr3_aa: CASSLKNEKLFF; cdr3_nt: TGTGCCAGCAGCTTAAAGAATGAAAAACTGTTTTTT
clone_size: .; d_call: TRBD2; v_call: TRBV4-2; j_call: TRBJ2-1; cdr3_aa: CASSFSGGKDNEQFF; cdr3_nt: TGTGCCAGCAGCTTTAGCGGGGGGAAAGACAATGAGCAGTTCTTC
clone_size: many; d_call: .; v_call: TRBV20-1; j_call: TRBJ1-1; cdr3_aa: CSASSFRNTEAFF; cdr3_nt: TGCAGTGCTAGCTCGTTCAGGAACACTGAAGCTTTCTTT
clone_size: .; d_call: .; v_call: TRBV3-1; j_call: TRBJ1-6; cdr3_aa: CASSRGGSSYNSPLHF; cdr3_nt: TGTGCCAGCAGCCGAGGGGGGTCCTCCTATAATTCACCCCTCCACTTT
clone_size: few; d_call: TRBD1; v_call: TRBV7-9; j_call: TRBJ2-7; cdr3_aa: CASSLVGGQGYEQYF; cdr3_nt: TGTGCCAGCAGCTTAGTTGGTGGACAGGGATACGAGCAGTACTTC
clone_size: few; d_call: .; v_call: TRBV7-8; j_call: TRBJ1-4; cdr3_aa: CASSIGGRGDAFF; cdr3_nt: TGTGCCAGCAGCATAGGGGGGAGGGGGGACGCTTTTTTT
clone_size: many; d_call: .; v_call: TRBV7-8; j_call: TRBJ1-1; cdr3_aa: CASSLYPTVDTEAFF; cdr3_nt: TGTGCCAGCAGCTTATACCCGACAGTTGACACTGAAGCTTTCTTT
clone_size: .; d_call: .; v_call: TRBV20-1; j_call: TRBJ2-3; cdr3_aa: CSARAHGQTIVMSSTDTQYF; cdr3_nt: TGCAGTGCTAGGGCCCACGGACAGACCATCGTCATGAGTAGCACAGATACGCAGTATTTT
clone_size: .; d_call: .; v_call: TRBV27; j_call: TRBJ1-6; cdr3_aa: CASSDLGVGNSPLHF; cdr3_nt: TGTGCCAGCAGTGACCTCGGGGTAGGTAATTCACCCCTCCACTTT
clone_size: .; d_call: TRBD2; v_call: TRBV3-1; j_call: TRBJ2-7; cdr3_aa: CASSPQNGGSTYEQYF; cdr3_nt: TGTGCCAGCAGCCCGCAAAACGGGGGGAGTACCTACGAGCAGTACTTC
clone_size: many; d_call: .; v_call: TRBV14; j_call: TRBJ2-7; cdr3_aa: CASSRDPYYEQYF; cdr3_nt: TGTGCCAGCAGCCGCGACCCCTATTACGAGCAGTACTTC
clone_size: many; d_call: .; v_call: TRBV12-3/TRBV12-4; j_call: TRBJ2-1; cdr3_aa: CASSLFRVGEQFF; cdr3_nt: TGTGCCAGCAGTTTATTCAGGGTTGGGGAGCAGTTCTTC
clone_size: few; d_call: .; v_call: TRBV18; j_call: TRBJ1-2; cdr3_aa: CASSPVAEYGYTF; cdr3_nt: TGTGCCAGCTCACCGGTGGCAGAATATGGCTACACCTTC
clone_size: .; d_call: TRBD2; v_call: TRBV2; j_call: TRBJ2-3; cdr3_aa: CASRASGRENTDTQYF; cdr3_nt: TGTGCCAGCAGGGCTAGCGGGAGGGAGAACACAGATACGCAGTATTTT
clone_size: few; d_call: TRBD1; v_call: TRBV28; j_call: TRBJ1-2; cdr3_aa: CASSSYAPGTANYGYTF; cdr3_nt: TGTGCCAGCAGTTCATATGCCCCCGGGACAGCTAACTATGGCTACACCTTC
clone_size: .; d_call: .; v_call: TRBV6-1; j_call: TRBJ1-5; cdr3_aa: CASSPDPFNQPQHF; cdr3_nt: TGTGCCAGCAGCCCGGACCCCTTCAATCAGCCCCAGCATTTT
clone_size: many; d_call: .; v_call: TRBV10-3; j_call: TRBJ1-3; cdr3_aa: CAIRQGAGNTIYF; cdr3_nt: TGTGCCATCAGGCAGGGCGCTGGAAACACCATATATTTT